This is a list of T cell receptor beta chains from one sample in a study of T cell clones after liver transplantation. Here immunoSEQ multiplex PCR was the method, and the copy in TCRdb shows in-frame clones only, minus some. The table lists about 74,000 clones, around 80% of them singletons. The starting material was CD4+ T cells from blood, obtained before liver transplant. The receptors here all came from a human donor who received a liver transplant. The CDR3 runs from the conserved cysteine through the conserved F or W.

V	CDR3
TRBV5-1	CASKGQLNTEAFF
TRBV28	CASSLFGRVGSSYNEQFF
TRBV28	CASRREVGTEAFF
TRBV6-5	CASSYSQFSSYEQYF
TRBV28	CASTPLGSGANVLTF
TRBV5-6	CASSSGTSGRGEQFF
TRBV5-1	CASSLVGGNTEAFF
TRBV15	CATSRDGAATYEQYF
TRBV28	CASSLTLSNEQFF
TRBV9	CASSPLPTDTQYF
TRBV5-1	CASSPRGDTQYF
TRBV9	CASSAGDLRYEQYF
TRBV5-1	CASSLAGPAGDTQYF
TRBV28	CASYGLNTEAFF
TRBV6-1	CASSWTGPNEKLFF
TRBV7-2	CASTRDSANTGELFF
TRBV28	CASRPPAYYNEQFF
TRBV6-6	CASSRDRMNIQYF
TRBV7-2	CASSLRGAGTGELFF
TRBV19	CASSKSGLSNQPQHF
TRBV13	CASSSSSGRATDTQYF
TRBV9	CASSFTGTGYEQYF